This T cell receptor (beta chain) was observed in a study of blood T cells in healthy people across ages. A second PCR of about 6 to 12 cycles used a sample-barcoded 5' primer and a J-beta primer mix. Each of the samples gave a minimum of 3 million paired-end reads that contained CDR3. TCRdb re-called the 5' RACE reads with MiXCR, one entry per CDR3 protein. The sample lists roughly 800,000 distinct CDR3 sequences; about 55% were seen once. The germline V gene encodes CDR1 SGHNT and CDR2 YENEEA. Deletions cut 5 bases from V and 10 bases from J, with 9 bases between. The CDR3 runs to 11 residues. J is TRBJ2-1 and V is TRBV11-3; perhaps D is TRBD1 or TRBD2 (5 bases each). The TCR was taken from a man at least 80 years old in good health. Sequenced: blood. The CDR3 sequence is CASSRGAEQFF. The CDR3 nucleotides read TGTGCCAGCAGCCGAGGGGCAGAGCAGTTCTTC.